Listed below are T cell receptor beta chains from one sample, sequenced in a study of control samples from healthy donors and cancer patients. Data came from immunoSEQ multiplex PCR; TCRdb stores just in-frame clones and leaves some out. This sample carries over 110,000 clones, around 90% of them seen once, and the ten largest clones take approximately 10%. Sequencing input: blood. Receptor source: a man aged 30 to 45 in good health. CDR3s include the opening cysteine and the closing phenylalanine or tryptophan. D genes are given only for firm matches. Expanded clones get a size class; other rows say once, few or many, or leave the size out.

v_gene	j_gene	abundance	d_gene	CDR3nt	CDR3aa
TRBV28	TRBJ1-2	NA	NA	TGTGCCAGCAGTCCCTTTTGGGGATATGGCTACACCTTC	CASSPFWGYGYTF
TRBV7-9	TRBJ1-2	once	NA	TGTGCCAGCAGCTTAGCTACTATCGGACGGATTTTAAACTATGGCTACACCTTC	CASSLATIGRILNYGYTF
TRBV19	TRBJ2-1	NA	NA	TGTGCCAGCTCCCCAGCGGATTCCTACAATGAGCAGTTCTTC	CASSPADSYNEQFF
TRBV7-8	TRBJ2-7	NA	NA	TGTGCCAGCAGCCAATCCAGGTACGAGCAGTACTTC	CASSQSRYEQYF
TRBV28	TRBJ2-1	NA	NA	TGTGCCACTGCAATTGTGTATGAGCAGTTCTTC	CATAIVYEQFF
TRBV5-4	TRBJ2-7	NA	NA	TGTGCCAGCAGCTTTAGGGAGGCCGACTCCTACGAGCAGTACTTC	CASSFREADSYEQYF
TRBV18	TRBJ1-3	NA	NA	TGTGCCAGCTCACCTCTTGGGACGGGTACTGGAAACACCATATATTTT	CASSPLGTGTGNTIYF
TRBV5-5	TRBJ1-1	NA	TRBD1	TGTGCCAGCAGCTCGACAGGGGGGAATGAAGCTTTCTTT	CASSSTGGNEAFF
TRBV4-1	TRBJ2-1	NA	NA	TGCGCCAGCAGCCAACTACCCAATGATTTTGCCTCCTACAATGAGCAGTTCTTC	CASSQLPNDFASYNEQFF
TRBV6-5	TRBJ2-1	NA	TRBD2	TGTGCCAGCAGCAGAAGCGGGAGCACCTACAATGAGCAGTTCTTC	CASSRSGSTYNEQFF
TRBV12-3/TRBV12-4	TRBJ2-5	NA	NA	TGTGCCAGCAGCCACAAAGAGACCCAGTACTTC	CASSHKETQYF
TRBV29-1	TRBJ2-1	NA	TRBD2	TGCAGCGTTGGACTAGCGGCGTACAATGAGCAGTTCTTC	CSVGLAAYNEQFF
TRBV10-3	TRBJ1-4	NA	NA	TGTGCCATCAGTGAAGGCACCCCAGAAAAACTGTTTTTT	CAISEGTPEKLFF
TRBV28	TRBJ2-2	NA	NA	TGTGCCAGCAGTTTCGGGTCGAAAGGGTCCACCGGGGAGCTGTTTTTT	CASSFGSKGSTGELFF
TRBV10-3	TRBJ2-7	few	NA	TGTGCCATCAGTGGGAACTCTAGGTACGAGCAGTACTTC	CAISGNSRYEQYF
TRBV6-5	TRBJ1-2	NA	NA	TGTGCCAGCAGGAACAGCGGCTATGGCTACACCTTC	CASRNSGYGYTF
TRBV28	TRBJ2-2	once	NA	TGTGCCAGCAGTTCCCTAAGAGGGGAACCTACTAAATTTCGGGGGTCACGGGAGCTGTTTTTT	CASSSLRGEPTKFRGSRELFF
TRBV29-1	TRBJ2-1	NA	TRBD2	TGCAGCGTTTTGGGTATGGCGGGAGTTCTGAATGAGCAGTTCTTC	CSVLGMAGVLNEQFF
TRBV27	TRBJ1-5	NA	TRBD1	TGTGCCAGCAGTCCAGAAACAGGGGGCTGGCAGCCCCAGCATTTT	CASSPETGGWQPQHF